This passage covers 20 T cell receptor beta chains from one sample sequenced in a study of OX40 agonist ivuxolimab in advanced cancers. Measured with immunoSEQ multiplex PCR; TCRdb has only the in-frame clones, and not every one. The sample includes 90,000 to 100,000 clones, roughly nine tenths seen only once; the top ten take 0.7% to 0.95%. Sequenced here: CD4+ or CD8+ T cells sorted from blood, sampled in a trial of the OX40 agonist ivuxolimab. The source is an adult with an advanced solid tumor such as melanoma, head and neck, liver or kidney cancer.

This rearrangement joins TRBV6-1 to TRBJ2-6; D is perhaps TRBD1 (5 bases). V was pared by 7 bases and J by 0 bases, with 10 bases between. The CDR3 is made up of 15 amino acids. Germline CDR1 reads MNHNS; CDR2 reads SASEGT. The CDR3 loop reads CASTLDNSGANVLTF. The CDR3 region has the DNA TGTGCCAGCACTCTGGACAACTCTGGGGCCAACGTCCTGACTTTC.

The chain uses TRBV6-1 and TRBJ2-7; D gene ambiguous. Trimming removed 6 bases from V and 1 base from J, with 13 bases in between. This CDR3 comprises 14 residues. CDR1 is MNHNS and CDR2 is SASEGT in the germline V gene. The CDR3 DNA is TGTGCCAGCAGGGCGAATTTAGTGTCCTACGAGCAGTACGTC. It specifies CASRANLVSYEQYV.

The chain has TRBV7-8 and TRBJ2-7, with D possibly TRBD2 on 6 matching bases. Germline CDR1 reads SGHVS; CDR2 reads FQNEAQ. The germline V and J ends were trimmed by 1 base and 2 bases, with 18 bases remaining between them. There are 17 residues in the CDR3. The CDR3 is CASSLGGTGLNPYEQYV. DNA of the CDR3: TGTGCCAGCAGCTTAGGGGGCACCGGACTAAATCCCTACGAGCAGTACGTC.

CDR3 in DNA: TGTGCCAGCAGCCGGGGGACTAGCGATGAGCAGTTCTTC. Amino acids: CASSRGTSDEQFF. The V call is TRBV14, the J call TRBJ2-1; TRBD2 agrees at 10 bases. Germline loops: CDR1 SGHDN, CDR2 FVKESK. CDR3 size: 13 residues. V lost 4 bases and J lost 8; bases outside the gene matches: 2.

The chain uses TRBV19 and TRBJ1-2; D remains unclear. Trimming removed 3 bases from V and 4 bases from J, with 9 bases in between. The CDR3 loop spans 13 amino acids. Germline assignment: CDR1 LNHDA and CDR2 SQIVND (reference sequence). The chain's CDR3 is CASSMAWSYGYTF. The DNA of the CDR3 is TGTGCCAGTAGTATGGCCTGGAGCTATGGCTACACCTTC. Together with reference TRBV19 and TRBJ1-2, the CDR3 gives the full variable domain: DGGITQSPKYLFRKEGQNVTLSCEQNLNHDAMYWYRQDPGQGLRLIYYSQIVNDFQKGDIAEGYSVSREKKESFPLTVTSAQKNPTAFYLCASSMAWSYGYTFGSGTRLTVV.

This clone was detected only a few times. The rearrangement joins TRBV6-6 to TRBJ1-1; the D is unclear. This CDR3 is 13 amino acids long. The germline gives CDR1 MNHNY, CDR2 SVGAGI (reference sequence). V lost 2 bases, J lost 0 bases, and 4 bases lay in between. The CDR3 reads CASSYGMNTEAFF. As DNA, the CDR3 is TGTGCCAGCAGTTACGGGATGAACACTGAAGCTTTCTTT.

This chain's CDR3 is CASTRTGRDEQFF. The CDR3 coding sequence is TGTGCCAGTACCAGGACAGGGAGGGATGAGCAGTTCTTC. The chain has TRBV19 and TRBJ2-1, with TRBD1 as a possible D gene (8 bases). The length of the CDR3 is 13 residues. Germline lookup yields CDR1 LNHDA and CDR2 SQIVND (reference sequence). V gave up 7 bases and J gave up 8 bases, with 15 bases separating them.

This sequence joins TRBV5-8 and TRBJ2-3; D gene unclear. Germline V lookup: CDR1 SGHTS, CDR2 YDEGEE. V lost 0 bases and J lost 0, with 14 bases in between. CDR3 length: 17 amino acids. The CDR3 reads CASSLGTTLSSTDTQYF. The CDR3 nucleotides are TGTGCCAGCAGCTTGGGAACGACACTATCTAGCACAGATACGCAGTATTTT.

This clone was seen a single time. This chain links TRBV11-2 with TRBJ2-3; TRBD2 agrees at 7 bases. Germline V lookup: CDR1 SGHAT, CDR2 FQNNGV. This CDR3 contains 15 residues. The V gene end was trimmed by 5 bases and the J gene end by 4 bases; junction bases not matched to a gene: 9. CDR3 coding DNA: TGTGCCAGCAGCCAACTGACTAGCCCGGCAGATACGCAGTATTTT. Translating it yields CASSQLTSPADTQYF.

J is TRBJ1-4 and V is TRBV7-9; unclear D gene. Germline CDR1 reads SEHNR; CDR2 reads FQNEAQ (reference sequence). Between the trimmed V and J ends, which lost 6 bases and 5 bases, there was a span of 10 bases. The CDR3 has 13 amino acids. Here the CDR3 reads CASRVRTNEKLFF. The CDR3 DNA is TGTGCCAGCAGGGTCAGGACGAATGAAAAACTGTTTTTT. Based on the CDR3 plus reference TRBV7-9 and TRBJ1-4, the full variable domain is DTGVSQNPRHKITKRGQNVTFRCDPISEHNRLYWYRQTLGQGPEFLTYFQNEAQLEKSRLLSDRFSAERPKGSFSTLEIQRTEQGDSAMYLCASRVRTNEKLFFGSGTQLSVL.

This clone appeared once. The rearrangement joins TRBV5-1 to TRBJ1-2, with 8 bases identical to TRBD1. CDR3 length equals 14 residues. V shed 1 base, J shed 6 bases, and the junction held 5 bases outside the gene matches. Looked up from germline, CDR1 is SGHRS and CDR2 is YFSETQ. CDR3 residues: CASSLQGANDGYTF. The DNA of the CDR3 is TGCGCCAGCAGCTTGCAGGGGGCGAATGATGGCTACACCTTC.

The V gene is TRBV21-1, the J gene TRBJ2-7; the D call of TRBD2 is as the table states it, not checked on the DNA. TRBV21-1 is labeled a pseudogene. The CDR3 has 14 amino acids. CDR3 sequence (DNA): TGTGCCAGCAGCAAAGAGGCGGGAGTGGGCGAGCAGTACGTC. Translation gives CASSKEAGVGEQYV.

This clone came up a few times. V usage is TRBV19 and J usage is TRBJ2-2; D gene uncertain. V shed 6 bases and J shed 4 bases, with 6 bases lying between them. Germline V gene sequence: CDR1 LNHDA, CDR2 SQIVND (reference sequence). This CDR3 has 12 amino acids. The CDR3 loop is CASRQVTGELFF. CDR3 DNA sequence: TGTGCCAGTAGGCAGGTCACCGGGGAGCTGTTTTTT.

As regards this clone: The sample has other DNA sequences that encode this CDR3 too. The rearrangement uses TRBV6-6 and TRBJ2-2; D not resolved. V shed 2 bases and J shed 6 bases, with 7 bases lying between them. This CDR3 is 13 amino acids long. Per the germline V gene, CDR1 is MNHNY and CDR2 is SVGAGI (reference sequence). CDR3 DNA: TGTGCCAGCAGTTACGGTACAGCCGGGGAGCTGTTTTTT. Its translation is CASSYGTAGELFF.

The rearrangement uses TRBV5-4 and TRBJ2-3, with no clear D. CDR1 and CDR2 (germline): SGHNT, YYREEE (reference sequence). V was shortened by 2 bases and J by 1 base, with 5 bases between the two germline ends. The length of the CDR3 is 13 residues. CDR3 DNA: TGTGCCAGCAGCTTAAAAGGCACAGATACGCAGTATTTT. Its protein is CASSLKGTDTQYF.

This clone was found a few times. The chain links TRBV19 to TRBJ2-1; TRBD1 is a possible D gene (5 bases). CDR3 length: 16 residues. Between the trimmed V and J ends, which lost 7 bases and 7 bases, there was a span of 23 bases. Per the germline V gene, CDR1 is LNHDA and CDR2 is SQIVND (reference sequence). The CDR3 nucleotides are TGTGCCAGTACCCCCCCGGAATGGCAGGGAAAGAATGAGCAGTTCTTC. Its translation is CASTPPEWQGKNEQFF.

The chain uses TRBV10-3 and TRBJ1-5; 7 nucleotides agree with TRBD1. The germline gives CDR1 ENHRY, CDR2 SYGVKD. J lost 5 bases, V lost 6 bases, and 1 base had no gene match. The CDR3 runs to 12 residues. Here the CDR3 reads CAISGTDQPQHF. In nucleotides, the CDR3 is TGTGCCATCAGCGGGACAGATCAGCCCCAGCATTTT.

This clone was counted between two and nine times. V usage is TRBV7-2 and J usage is TRBJ1-5; no clear D gene. Germline V gene lookup returns CDR1 SGHTA and CDR2 FQGNSA. This CDR3 spans 15 amino acids. V was cut by 5 bases and J by 7 bases, with 18 bases left in between. Written as DNA, the CDR3 is TGTGCCAGCAGCCTCTCCGGCGGACTTTCGCAGCCCCAGCATTTT. Translation: CASSLSGGLSQPQHF. The entire variable domain, with the rest obtained from reference TRBV7-2 and TRBJ1-5, is as follows: GAGVSQSPSNKVTEKGKDVELRCDPISGHTALYWYRQSLGQGLEFLIYFQGNSAPDKSGLPSDRFSAERTGGSVSTLTIQRTQQEDSAVYLCASSLSGGLSQPQHFGDGTRLSIL.

This clone occurred once. The chain combines TRBV6-5 with TRBJ1-2, with D unclear. V was pared by 0 bases and J by 4 bases, with 15 bases between. Germline values: CDR1 MNHEY, CDR2 SVGAGI. The CDR3 covers 16 residues. CDR3: CASSYSKGPTFYGYTF. Written as DNA, the CDR3 is TGTGCCAGCAGTTACTCGAAAGGACCCACCTTCTATGGCTACACCTTC.

V gene TRBV11-2 combines with J gene TRBJ1-1; D perhaps matches TRBD1 (6 bases). The CDR3 is 14 amino acids. The germline gives CDR1 SGHAT, CDR2 FQNNGV. V lost 5 bases, J lost 7 bases, and 17 bases lay in between. CDR3 region: CASSSLWGADEAFF. DNA of the CDR3: TGTGCCAGCAGCAGCCTGTGGGGGGCGGATGAAGCTTTCTTT.